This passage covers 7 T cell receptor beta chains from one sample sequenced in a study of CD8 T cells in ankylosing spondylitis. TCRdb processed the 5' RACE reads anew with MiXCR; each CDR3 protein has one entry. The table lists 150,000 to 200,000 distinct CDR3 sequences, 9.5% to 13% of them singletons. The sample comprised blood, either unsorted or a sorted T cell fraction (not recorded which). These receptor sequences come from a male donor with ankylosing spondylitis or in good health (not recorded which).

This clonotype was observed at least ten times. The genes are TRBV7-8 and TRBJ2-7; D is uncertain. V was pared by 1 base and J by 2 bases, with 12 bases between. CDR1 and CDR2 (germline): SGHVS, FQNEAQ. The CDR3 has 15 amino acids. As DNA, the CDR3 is TGTGCCAGCAGCTTAGGACTTACGTCACCCTACGAGCAGTACTTC. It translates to CASSLGLTSPYEQYF. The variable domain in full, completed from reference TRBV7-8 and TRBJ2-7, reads GAGVSQSPRYKVAKRGQDVALRCDPISGHVSLFWYQQALGQGPEFLTYFQNEAQLDKSGLPSDRFFAERPEGSVSTLKIQRTQQEDSAVYLCASSLGLTSPYEQYFGPGTRLTVT.

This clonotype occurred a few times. The CDR3 here is CASSHEISNTGELFF. The CDR3 bases are TGCGCCAGCAGCCATGAGATCTCGAACACCGGGGAGCTGTTTTTT. The V gene is TRBV5-1, the J gene TRBJ2-2; D is ambiguous. Germline V gene data show CDR1 as SGHRS and CDR2 as YFSETQ. The V end was cut by 4 bases, the J end by 0 bases, with 10 bases between. This CDR3 has 15 residues.

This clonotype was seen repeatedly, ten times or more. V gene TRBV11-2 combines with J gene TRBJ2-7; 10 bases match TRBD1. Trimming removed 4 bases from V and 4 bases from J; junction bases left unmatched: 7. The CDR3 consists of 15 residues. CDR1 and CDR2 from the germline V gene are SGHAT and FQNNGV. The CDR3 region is CASSSGTGDLYEQYF. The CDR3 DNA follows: TGTGCCAGCAGCTCCGGGACAGGGGACCTTTACGAGCAGTACTTC. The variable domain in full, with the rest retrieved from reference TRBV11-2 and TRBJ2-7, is EAGVAQSPRYKIIEKRQSVAFWCNPISGHATLYWYQQILGQGPKLLIQFQNNGVVDDSQLPKDRFSAERLKGVDSTLKIQPAKLEDSAVYLCASSSGTGDLYEQYFGPGTRLTVT.

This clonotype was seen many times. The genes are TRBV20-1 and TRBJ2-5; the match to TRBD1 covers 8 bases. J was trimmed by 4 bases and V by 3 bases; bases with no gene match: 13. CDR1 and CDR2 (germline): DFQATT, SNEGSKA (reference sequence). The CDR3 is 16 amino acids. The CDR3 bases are TGCAGTGCTAGCCCCACCGCAGGGGGCCCAGGAGAGACCCAGTACTTC. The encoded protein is CSASPTAGGPGETQYF.

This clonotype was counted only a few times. The CDR3 DNA sequence: TGTGCCAGCAGCCCGATAACGGGACAGGGATCCACAGATACGCAGTATTTT. Translating gives CASSPITGQGSTDTQYF. The gene calls are TRBV14 and TRBJ2-3, with 9 bases fitting TRBD1. The CDR3 length is 17 residues. CDR1 SGHDN and CDR2 FVKESK come from the germline V gene. V dropped 4 bases and J dropped 2; count of bases not matched to a gene: 10.

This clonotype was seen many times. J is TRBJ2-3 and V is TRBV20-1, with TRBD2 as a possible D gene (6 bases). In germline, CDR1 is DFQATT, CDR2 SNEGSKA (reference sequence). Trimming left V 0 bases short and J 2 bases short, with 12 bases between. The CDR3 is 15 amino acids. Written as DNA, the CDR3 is TGCAGTGCTAGAGAAATTAGCGGTTACACAGATACGCAGTATTTT. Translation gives CSAREISGYTDTQYF.

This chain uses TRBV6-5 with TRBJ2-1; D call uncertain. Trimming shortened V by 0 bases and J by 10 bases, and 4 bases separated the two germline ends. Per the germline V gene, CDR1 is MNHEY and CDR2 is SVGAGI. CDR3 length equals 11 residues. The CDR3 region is CASSYSSEQFF. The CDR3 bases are TGTGCCAGCAGTTACTCGTCGGAGCAGTTCTTC.